The 22 T cell receptor beta chains below were found in one sample sequenced in a study of control samples from healthy donors and cancer patients (dated by TCRdb to 2020 to 2022). The library relied on the immunoSEQ multiplex PCR assay. TCRdb stores this immuneACCESS table with in-frame sequences only. Part of the clones is absent; in the studies checked, under half of the shortfall reflects unresolved V genes, and no reason is known for the rest. The sample table holds some 98,000 clones, of which 84% were seen once. In total, the top ten clones hold about 35% of the sample. The sample taken for sequencing was PBMCs. The source is a man in his sixties or seventies with lung cancer.

The chain employs TRBV6-6 and TRBJ1-1; possibly TRBD1 for D (5 bases). V gave up 5 bases and J gave up 2 bases, with 15 bases separating them. This CDR3 is 15 amino acids long. Per the germline V gene, CDR1 is MNHNY and CDR2 is SVGAGI (reference sequence). The CDR3 DNA reads TGTGCCAGCAGTCCCATCCCGGGGGTTAACACTGAAGCTTTCTTT. Its protein product is CASSPIPGVNTEAFF.

The V and J genes are TRBV10-3 and TRBJ2-2, with D possibly TRBD1 on 6 matching bases. The CDR3 spans 12 residues. Germline V gives CDR1 ENHRY, CDR2 SYGVKD. The V gene lost 9 bases and the J gene lost 6 bases, with 11 bases spanning the gap. The CDR3 protein is CAIGRGSGELFF. CDR3 in DNA: TGTGCCATAGGAAGGGGGTCCGGGGAGCTGTTTTTT.

This chain links TRBV19 with TRBJ1-2, with TRBD1 matching 11 bases. V trimming: 6 bases; J trimming: 8 bases; junction bases outside the gene matches: 11. The CDR3 is made up of 15 amino acids. CDR1 and CDR2 (germline): LNHDA, SQIVND (reference sequence). The CDR3 spells CASRTFGQGAGGYTF. The CDR3 DNA sequence: TGTGCCAGTAGGACATTCGGACAGGGGGCCGGCGGCTACACCTTC.

This clone was picked up a small number of times. V gene TRBV11-3 combines with J gene TRBJ2-1; TRBD2 aligns across 13 bases. With V trimmed by 5 bases and J by 0 bases, 4 bases remained unmatched. The CDR3 covers 17 residues. Germline CDR1 is SGHNT and CDR2 is YENEEA. The DNA for the CDR3 is TGTGCCAGCAGCGTCGGGACTAGCGGGGCCTCCTACAATGAGCAGTTCTTC. This encodes CASSVGTSGASYNEQFF. The variable domain in full, completed from reference TRBV11-3 and TRBJ2-1, reads EAGVVQSPRYKIIEKKQPVAFWCNPISGHNTLYWYLQNLGQGPELLIRYENEEAVDDSQLPKDRFSAERLKGVDSTLKIQPAELGDSAVYLCASSVGTSGASYNEQFFGPGTRLTVL.

The chain couples TRBV6-5 to TRBJ2-2, with D possibly being TRBD1 (5 bases). The CDR3 has 16 amino acids. CDR1 is MNHEY and CDR2 is SVGAGI in the germline V gene. Trimming removed 1 base from V and 3 bases from J, with 12 bases in between. Here the CDR3 reads CASSYWSGWDTGELFF. The CDR3 bases are TGTGCCAGCAGTTACTGGTCAGGGTGGGACACCGGGGAGCTGTTTTTT.

This chain links TRBV7-6 with TRBJ2-7; 12 bases are a match to TRBD2. Per germline, CDR1 SGHVS and CDR2 FNYEAQ. This CDR3 has 15 amino acids. J gave up 4 bases and V 4 bases, and 5 bases lay outside the gene matches. The CDR3 DNA is TGTGCCAGCAGCTCACGGACTAGCGGGGTATACGAGCAGTACTTC. As protein: CASSSRTSGVYEQYF.

The rearrangement uses TRBV30 and TRBJ2-3; 9 bases map to TRBD2. CDR1 is GTSNPN, CDR2 SVGIG, per germline (reference sequence). Trimming at V came to 3 bases and at J to 8 bases, leaving 15 bases not matched to a gene. The CDR3 is made up of 16 amino acids. CDR3 amino acids: CAWSPLSGGTLTTQYF. CDR3 nucleotide sequence: TGTGCCTGGAGCCCCCTCAGCGGGGGGACCCTAACTACGCAGTATTTT.

This clone was detected once. This chain joins TRBV14 and TRBJ2-1, with D unclear. This CDR3 spans 16 amino acids. V was pared by 1 base and J by 2 bases, with 12 bases between. Germline values: CDR1 SGHDN, CDR2 FVKESK. CDR3 in amino acids: CASSQVPGWTYNEQFF. The CDR3 region has the DNA TGTGCCAGCAGCCAAGTTCCCGGGTGGACCTACAATGAGCAGTTCTTC.

The V call is TRBV28, the J call TRBJ1-4; 10 bases fit TRBD1. This CDR3 region has 13 residues. Germline values: CDR1 MDHEN, CDR2 SYDVKM. V was clipped by 8 bases and J by 7 bases; unmatched bases: 4. CDR3 protein: CASGGDRGEKLFF. The CDR3 nucleotides read TGTGCCAGCGGGGGGGACAGGGGTGAAAAACTGTTTTTT.

The chain couples TRBV7-6 to TRBJ2-3, with a possible D match to TRBD2 (6 bases). The germline V gene has CDR1 SGHVS and CDR2 FNYEAQ. V was pared by 4 bases and J by 0 bases, with 14 bases between. The CDR3 has 16 amino acids. CDR3 residues: CASSSLVRGSTDTQYF. CDR3 DNA sequence: TGTGCCAGCAGCTCGTTGGTGCGGGGCAGCACAGATACGCAGTATTTT.

The chain uses TRBV7-2 and TRBJ2-2; 16 nucleotides match TRBD2. Per germline, CDR1 SGHTA and CDR2 FQGNSA. CDR3 length equals 17 residues. Trimming removed 8 bases from V and 5 bases from J; junction bases left unmatched: 8. The CDR3 region has the DNA TGTGCCAGCCCCGGGACTAGCGGGGGGGCGGGAACCGGGGAGCTGTTTTTT. It codes for CASPGTSGGAGTGELFF.

The rearrangement joins TRBV5-4 to TRBJ2-3; D unresolved. Germline V gives CDR1 SGHNT, CDR2 YYREEE (reference sequence). The V and J ends lost 0 bases and 4 bases respectively, with 3 bases between them. CDR3 length: 12 amino acids. The CDR3 region has the DNA TGTGCCAGCAGCTTGGTGGCAGATACGCAGTATTTT. It specifies CASSLVADTQYF.

The chain is built from TRBV9 and TRBJ1-4; possible D gene TRBD1, 6 bases. Between the trimmed V and J ends, which lost 3 bases and 9 bases, there was a span of 18 bases. Germline values: CDR1 SGDLS, CDR2 YYNGEE. The CDR3 runs 15 residues. The CDR3 DNA reads as TGTGCCAGCAGCGAGGGGCGGGGGGCCTATCAAAAACTGTTTTTT. As protein: CASSEGRGAYQKLFF.

The rearrangement joins TRBV3-1 (or the pseudogene TRBV3-2) to TRBJ1-6; possibly TRBD1 for D (6 bases). Deletions cut 4 bases from V and 7 bases from J, with 11 bases between. In germline, CDR1 is LGHDT, CDR2 YNNKEL (reference sequence). The CDR3 sequence is 14 residues long. As DNA, the CDR3 is TGTGCCAGCAGCCTCCGACAGGAGAATTCACCCCTCCACTTT. It is translated as CASSLRQENSPLHF.

This chain links TRBV7-6 with TRBJ2-3; TRBD1 agrees at 9 bases. The V and J ends lost 5 bases and 3 bases, in that order; junction bases with no gene match: 9. This CDR3 comprises 16 residues. Germline V lookup: CDR1 SGHVS, CDR2 FNYEAQ. CDR3 sequence (DNA): TGTGCCAGCAGCCAGGGGACAGGGAGGAGGACAGATACGCAGTATTTT. Translating it yields CASSQGTGRRTDTQYF.

The CDR3 coding sequence is TGTGCCAGCAAGAGAGACACGAACAATCAGCCCCAGCATTTT. This encodes CASKRDTNNQPQHF. The chain joins TRBV6-6 to TRBJ1-5, with D hard to call. The germline V gene has CDR1 MNHNY and CDR2 SVGAGI (reference sequence). This CDR3 has 14 amino acids. Deletions cut 7 bases from V and 3 bases from J, with 13 bases between.

The rearrangement joins TRBV10-2 to TRBJ1-1; D not resolved. Between the trimmed V and J ends, which lost 0 bases and 8 bases, there was a span of 4 bases. Germline-derived CDR1 and CDR2 are WSHSY and SAAADI. This CDR3 spans 11 amino acids. CDR3 amino acids: CASSESYEAFF. The CDR3, as DNA: TGCGCCAGCAGTGAGTCTTACGAAGCTTTCTTT.

The V gene is TRBV4-1, the J gene TRBJ2-3; 13 bases are a match to TRBD2. This CDR3 region has 15 residues. Trimming removed 3 bases from V and 3 bases from J; junction bases left unmatched: 0. Germline loops: CDR1 MGHRA, CDR2 YSYEKL. CDR3 amino acids: CASSQTSGGTDTQYF. DNA for the CDR3: TGCGCCAGCAGCCAGACTAGCGGGGGGACAGATACGCAGTATTTT.

In its sample, this clone was seen once. The chain couples TRBV12-3 or TRBV12-4 to TRBJ1-2, with D uncertain. The CDR3 runs 13 residues. V lost 3 bases and J 5 bases, leaving 10 bases between the germline ends. The CDR3 sequence: CASSFESFYGYTF. The CDR3, as DNA: TGTGCCAGCAGTTTTGAGAGTTTTTATGGCTACACCTTC.

This clone was found once. The chain recombines TRBV25-1 with TRBJ1-2; D not resolved. The ends were cut back, 7 bases at V and 8 bases at J, with 11 bases in the middle. This CDR3 has 11 amino acids. Germline V gives CDR1 MGHDK, CDR2 SYGVNS. CDR3 protein: CASTHPGGYTF. Written as DNA, the CDR3 is TGTGCCAGCACCCACCCGGGGGGCTACACCTTC.

The chain combines TRBV20-1 with TRBJ2-1; no clear D gene. V gave up 6 bases and J gave up 6 bases, with 9 bases separating them. Germline V gene sequence: CDR1 DFQATT, CDR2 SNEGSKA (reference sequence). The CDR3 is made up of 11 amino acids. This CDR3 reads CSAPEANEQFF. The CDR3 coding sequence is TGCAGTGCACCTGAGGCCAATGAGCAGTTCTTC.

This clone appeared once. The rearrangement uses TRBV28 and TRBJ1-1; no definite D call. CDR1 is MDHEN and CDR2 is SYDVKM in the germline V gene. There are 11 residues in the CDR3. Trimming removed 3 bases from V and 7 bases from J, with 6 bases in between. The CDR3 sequence: CASSLSREAFF. The CDR3 DNA follows: TGTGCCAGCAGTTTGTCGCGTGAAGCTTTCTTT.